This T cell receptor (beta chain) was recorded in a study of CD8 T cells in ankylosing spondylitis. Overall study results and limits: In the blood and synovial fluid of reactive arthritis, some motif variants had been previously reported. Blood of patients with ankylosing spondylitis appeared to be characterized by a TCR beta motif of eight or nine highly homologous variants. Disease-associated clones were CD8+ and fairly uncommon in peripheral blood. Significant enrichment of disease-linked clones was reportedly seen in matched ankylosing spondylitis synovial fluid.

Each TCR beta library was made by quantitative 5'-RACE that incorporated molecular barcodes. Each CDR3 protein is one row after TCRdb ran MiXCR on the 5' RACE reads. The table shows fewer than 550,000 distinct CDR3 sequences, with less than 6% occurring only once. In this sample, this clonotype turned up a few times. Its antigen is not known. Germline assignment: CDR1 SQVTM and CDR2 ANQGSEA. The CDR3 contains 14 residues. The germline V and J ends were trimmed by 8 bases and 4 bases, with 19 bases remaining between them. The sample consisted of blood, either unsorted or a sorted T cell fraction (not recorded which). V usage is TRBV29-1 and J usage is TRBJ2-3; TRBD2 might be the D (6 bases). The clonotype originates from a male donor with ankylosing spondylitis. As DNA, the CDR3 is TGCAGCTCAACCGGGACTCCCCAAGCAGATACGCAGTATTTT. Translating gives CSSTGTPQADTQYF.